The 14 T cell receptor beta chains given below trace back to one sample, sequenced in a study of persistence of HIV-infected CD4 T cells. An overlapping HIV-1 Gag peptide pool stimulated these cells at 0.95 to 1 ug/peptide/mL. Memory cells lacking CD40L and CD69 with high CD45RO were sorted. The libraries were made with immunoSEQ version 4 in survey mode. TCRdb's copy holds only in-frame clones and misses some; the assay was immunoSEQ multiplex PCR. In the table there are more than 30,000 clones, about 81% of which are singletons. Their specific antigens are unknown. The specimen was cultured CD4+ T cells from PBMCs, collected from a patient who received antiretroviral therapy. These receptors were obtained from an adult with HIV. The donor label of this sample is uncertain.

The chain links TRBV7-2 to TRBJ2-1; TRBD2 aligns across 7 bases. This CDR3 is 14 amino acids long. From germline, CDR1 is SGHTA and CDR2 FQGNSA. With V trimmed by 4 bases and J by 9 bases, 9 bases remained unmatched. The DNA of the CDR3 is TGTGCCAGCAGCTCAACCGGGGGGAAGAGTGAGCAGTTCTTC. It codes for CASSSTGGKSEQFF.

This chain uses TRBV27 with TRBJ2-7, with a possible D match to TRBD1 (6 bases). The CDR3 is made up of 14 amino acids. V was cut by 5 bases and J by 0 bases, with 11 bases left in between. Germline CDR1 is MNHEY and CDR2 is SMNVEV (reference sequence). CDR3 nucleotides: TGTGCCAGCAGTCCCAGGGGAAGCTCCTACGAGCAGTACGTC. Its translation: CASSPRGSSYEQYV.

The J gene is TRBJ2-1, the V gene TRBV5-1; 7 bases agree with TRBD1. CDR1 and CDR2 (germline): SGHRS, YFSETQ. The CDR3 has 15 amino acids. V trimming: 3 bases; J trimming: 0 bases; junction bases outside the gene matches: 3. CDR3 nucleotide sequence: TGCGCCAGCAGCTCGGGACAGAACTCCTACAATGAGCAGTTCTTC. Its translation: CASSSGQNSYNEQFF.

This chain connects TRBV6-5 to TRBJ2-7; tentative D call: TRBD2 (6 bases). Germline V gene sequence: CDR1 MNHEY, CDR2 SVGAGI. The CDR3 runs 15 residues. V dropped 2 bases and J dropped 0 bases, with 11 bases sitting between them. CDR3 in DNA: TGTGCCAGCAGTTACGGGCGGGGATTCTCCTACGAGCAGTACTTC. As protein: CASSYGRGFSYEQYF.

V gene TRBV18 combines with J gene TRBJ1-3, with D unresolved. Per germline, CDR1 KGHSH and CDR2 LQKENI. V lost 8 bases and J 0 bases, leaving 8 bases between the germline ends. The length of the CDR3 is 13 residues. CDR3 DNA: TGTGCCAGCCTCCTGAGCTCTGGAAACACCATATATTTT. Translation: CASLLSSGNTIYF.

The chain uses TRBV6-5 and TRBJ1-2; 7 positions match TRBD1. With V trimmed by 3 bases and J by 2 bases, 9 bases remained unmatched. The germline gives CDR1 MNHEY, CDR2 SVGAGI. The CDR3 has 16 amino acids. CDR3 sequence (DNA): TGTGCCAGCAGTTATGCACTAGGACAGGAGAACTATGGCTACACCTTC. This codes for CASSYALGQENYGYTF.

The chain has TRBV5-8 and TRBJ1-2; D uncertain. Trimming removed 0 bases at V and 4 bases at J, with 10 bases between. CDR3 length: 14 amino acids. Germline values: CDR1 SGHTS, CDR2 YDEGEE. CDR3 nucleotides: TGTGCCAGCAGCTTGGTTGGGGATCTCTATGGCTACACCTTC. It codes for CASSLVGDLYGYTF.

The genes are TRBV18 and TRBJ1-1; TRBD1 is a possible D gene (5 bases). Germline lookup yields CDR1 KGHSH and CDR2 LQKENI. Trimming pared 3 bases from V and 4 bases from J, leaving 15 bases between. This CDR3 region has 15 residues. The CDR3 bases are TGTGCCAGCTCACCGGGACCCCTGGGTCTCACTGAAGCTTTCTTT. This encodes CASSPGPLGLTEAFF.

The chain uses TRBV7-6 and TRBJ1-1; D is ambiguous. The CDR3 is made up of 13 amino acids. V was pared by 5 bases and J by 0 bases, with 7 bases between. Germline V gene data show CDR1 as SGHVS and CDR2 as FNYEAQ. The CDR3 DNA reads TGTGCCAGCAGCAACTGGGTGAACACTGAAGCTTTCTTT. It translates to CASSNWVNTEAFF. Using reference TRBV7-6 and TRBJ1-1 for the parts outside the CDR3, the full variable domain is GAGVSQSPRYKVTKRGQDVALRCDPISGHVSLYWYRQALGQGPEFLTYFNYEAQQDKSGLPNDRFSAERPEGSISTLTIQRTEQRDSAMYRCASSNWVNTEAFFGQGTRLTVV.

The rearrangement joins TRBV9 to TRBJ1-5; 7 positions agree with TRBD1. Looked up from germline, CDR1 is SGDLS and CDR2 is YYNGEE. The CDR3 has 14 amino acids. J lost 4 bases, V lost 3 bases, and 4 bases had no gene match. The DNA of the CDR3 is TGTGCCAGCAGCGCCGGACAGGAAAATCAGCCCCAGCATTTT. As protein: CASSAGQENQPQHF.

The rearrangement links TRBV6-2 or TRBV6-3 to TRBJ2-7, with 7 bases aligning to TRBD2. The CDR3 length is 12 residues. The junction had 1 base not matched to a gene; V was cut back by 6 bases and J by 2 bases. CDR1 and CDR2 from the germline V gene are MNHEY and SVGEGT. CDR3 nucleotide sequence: TGTGCCAGCAGCCGGGAGGCCTACGAGCAGTACTTC. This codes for CASSREAYEQYF.

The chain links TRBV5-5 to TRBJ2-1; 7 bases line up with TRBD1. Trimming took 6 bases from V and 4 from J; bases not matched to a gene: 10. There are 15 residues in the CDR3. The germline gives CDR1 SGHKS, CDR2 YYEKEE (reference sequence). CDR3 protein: CASKITGDYYNEQFF. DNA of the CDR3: TGTGCCAGCAAAATAACAGGGGATTATTACAATGAGCAGTTCTTC. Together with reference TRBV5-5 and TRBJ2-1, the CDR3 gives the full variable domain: DAGVTQSPTHLIKTRGQQVTLRCSPISGHKSVSWYQQVLGQGPQFIFQYYEKEERGRGNFPDRFSARQFPNYSSELNVNALLLGDSALYLCASKITGDYYNEQFFGPGTRLTVL.

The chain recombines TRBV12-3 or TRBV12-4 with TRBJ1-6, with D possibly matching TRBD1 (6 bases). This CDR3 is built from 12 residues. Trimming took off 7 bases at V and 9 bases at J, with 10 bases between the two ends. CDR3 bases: TGTGCCAGCACAGGGGACGCTTCACCCCTCCACTTT. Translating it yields CASTGDASPLHF.

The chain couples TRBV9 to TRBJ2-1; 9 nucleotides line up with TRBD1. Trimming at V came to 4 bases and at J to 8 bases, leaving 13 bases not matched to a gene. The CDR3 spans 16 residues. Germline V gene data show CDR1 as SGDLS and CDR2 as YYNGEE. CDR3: CASSHYRGQWTDEQFF. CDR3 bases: TGTGCCAGCAGCCACTACAGGGGGCAGTGGACTGATGAGCAGTTCTTC.